The text below deals with one T cell receptor beta chain. What it binds is not known. V lost 2 bases to trimming and J lost 5 bases, with 3 bases between them. Per the germline V gene, CDR1 is DFQATT and CDR2 is SNEGSKA (reference sequence). The CDR3 runs to 10 residues. This entry comes from a study of breast tumors, draining lymph nodes, adjacent tissues. Study-wide results and caveats: Compared with basal-like, luminal-like tumors shared significantly more repertoire with nontumor tissue. That most tumor T cells come from lymph nodes remained unproven.

TCRdb independently ran MiXCR on the multiplex PCR reads; one entry per CDR3 protein. The data hold about 66,000 distinct CDR3 sequences, with approximately 47% observed a single time. The clonotype comes from a female donor with breast cancer. Some clones in this sample may be carry-over from other donors' samples. The sample consisted of breast tumor tissue. The rearrangement links TRBV20-1 to TRBJ2-5; D uncertain. CDR3 DNA: TGCAGTGCTAGATTCGAGACCCAGTACTTC. As protein: CSARFETQYF.